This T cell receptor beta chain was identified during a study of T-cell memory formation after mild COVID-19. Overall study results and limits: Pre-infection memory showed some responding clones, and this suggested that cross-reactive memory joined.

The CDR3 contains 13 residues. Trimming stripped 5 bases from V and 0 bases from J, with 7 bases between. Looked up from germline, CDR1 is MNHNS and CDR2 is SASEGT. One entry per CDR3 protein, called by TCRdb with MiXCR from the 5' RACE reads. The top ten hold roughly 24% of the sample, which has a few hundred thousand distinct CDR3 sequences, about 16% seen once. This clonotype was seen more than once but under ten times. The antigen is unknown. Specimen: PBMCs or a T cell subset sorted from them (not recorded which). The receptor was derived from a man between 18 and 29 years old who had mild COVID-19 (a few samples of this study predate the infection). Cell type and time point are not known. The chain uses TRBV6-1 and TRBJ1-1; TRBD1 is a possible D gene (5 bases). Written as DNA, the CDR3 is TGTGCCAGCAGTAGGGGAATGAACACTGAAGCTTTCTTT. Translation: CASSRGMNTEAFF.